Below, 9 T cell receptor beta chains from the same sample are listed, as sequenced in a study of identical twins. TCRdb fed the 5' RACE reads into MiXCR, producing one record per CDR3 protein. The data show 520,000 or so distinct CDR3 sequences, around 20% seen once. This sample was shared with a second study, whose subject was T cells expressing NK-cell markers.

The sequencing input was CD4+ T cells sorted from blood. The receptors come from a woman aged 18 to 35 in good health.

This clonotype was counted a single time. This chain connects TRBV10-1 to TRBJ1-6, with 9 positions matching TRBD1. The CDR3 runs 14 residues. CDR1 and CDR2 (germline): WNHNN, SYGVQD (reference sequence). The J segment lost 7 bases and the V segment lost 3 bases, leaving 1 base of the junction unmatched. CDR3 sequence reads: CASSDGQGNSPLHF. CDR3 nucleotide sequence: TGCGCCAGCAGTGATGGACAGGGGAATTCACCCCTCCACTTT.

This clonotype has more than one count but fewer than ten. The chain employs TRBV9 and TRBJ2-1, with D possibly being TRBD2 (6 bases). CDR1 SGDLS and CDR2 YYNGEE come from the germline V gene. Trimming removed 0 bases at V and 2 bases at J, with 9 bases between. The CDR3 runs 15 residues. The CDR3 DNA follows: TGTGCCAGCAGCGTAGGTAGCGGTACCTACAATGAGCAGTTCTTC. It translates to CASSVGSGTYNEQFF.

Concerning this clonotype: Because it lacks the conserved phenylalanine or tryptophan at the end, this CDR3 is likely a read error. The chain recombines TRBV5-1 with TRBJ1-2, with D possibly TRBD1 on 5 matching bases. Trimming took off 6 bases at V and 7 bases at J, with 19 bases between the two ends. This CDR3 is built from 14 residues. CDR1 SGHRS and CDR2 YFSETQ come from the germline V gene. CDR3 amino acids: CASNEGTRIGGYTY. The CDR3 coding sequence is TGCGCCAGCAACGAAGGGACTCGAATTGGTGGCTACACCTAC.

The CDR3 bases are TGTGCCAGCAGTTACTCGGAGACTAGCGGGGGGGCAATTGGGTACTTC. Translation gives CASSYSETSGGAIGYF. The V and J genes are TRBV6-5 and TRBJ2-4; 14 nucleotides match TRBD2. Germline values: CDR1 MNHEY, CDR2 SVGAGI. CDR3 size: 16 residues. V lost 0 bases to trimming and J lost 15 bases; unmatched junction nucleotides: 10.

This clonotype was detected once. The chain is built from TRBV3-1 and TRBJ2-6; D remains unclear. V was trimmed by 1 base and J by 0 bases, leaving 7 bases between them. CDR1 is LGHDT and CDR2 is YNNKEL in the germline V gene (reference sequence). The CDR3 sequence is 16 residues long. The CDR3 sequence is CASSQGPGSGANVLTF. CDR3 DNA: TGTGCCAGCAGCCAAGGGCCGGGCTCTGGGGCCAACGTCCTGACTTTC.

The chain employs TRBV10-3 and TRBJ1-1, with D possibly TRBD1 on 6 matching bases. CDR3 length equals 13 residues. The V end was cut by 7 bases, the J end by 2 bases, with 11 bases between. Per the germline V gene, CDR1 is ENHRY and CDR2 is SYGVKD. CDR3 sequence (DNA): TGTGCCATCATGGGGGCCCTTAACACTGAAGCTTTCTTT. Translated, it gives CAIMGALNTEAFF.

This chain uses TRBV12-3 or TRBV12-4 with TRBJ2-1, with 7 positions matching TRBD2. CDR3 size: 14 residues. V lost 0 bases, J lost 8 bases, and 4 bases stayed unmatched. In DNA form, the CDR3 reads TGTGCCAGCAGTTTAGCGGGAGGGTTCCATGAGCAGTTCTTC. It specifies CASSLAGGFHEQFF.

This clonotype has a handful of counts. The chain uses TRBV20-1 and TRBJ2-1; 13 bases fit TRBD2. V lost 0 bases to trimming and J lost 5 bases; unmatched junction nucleotides: 4. The CDR3 is made up of 16 amino acids. Germline V gene sequence: CDR1 DFQATT, CDR2 SNEGSKA (reference sequence). CDR3 in DNA: TGCAGTGCTAGAGATTACGGGACTAGCGGGGACAATGAGCAGTTCTTC. Protein: CSARDYGTSGDNEQFF.

This clonotype appeared a few times. The gene calls are TRBV11-2 and TRBJ1-1; D is undetermined. V lost 1 base and J lost 3, with 12 bases in between. The germline V gene encodes CDR1 SGHAT and CDR2 FQNNGV. The CDR3 runs 15 residues. In DNA form, the CDR3 reads TGTGCCAGCAGCTTAGTTTTGCGGCAAGACACTGAAGCTTTCTTT. Protein: CASSLVLRQDTEAFF.